Here is one T cell receptor (beta chain) with its context. What it binds is unknown. The entry originates in a study of T cell responses to AZD1222 COVID-19 vaccine. Whole-study findings and limits: Within unmutated variant regions lay the reported targets of nearly half of spike-specific TCRs. Repertoire sampling happened only post peak T cell response.

Per germline, CDR1 LGHNA and CDR2 YSLEER. This CDR3 has 15 amino acids. V lost 0 bases and J 4 bases, leaving 10 bases between the germline ends. TCRdb's table, derived via immunoSEQ multiplex PCR, lists solely in-frame clones and lacks some. The sample includes around 130,000 clones, more than 85% of them seen just once. V is TRBV4-3 and J is TRBJ1-5, with D uncertain. Sequenced here: peripheral blood, sampled 28 days after the second AZD1222 dose. The sequence was obtained from an adult who received the AZD1222 COVID-19 vaccine. CDR3 loop: CASSQDVTRNQPQHF. The CDR3 DNA reads as TGCGCCAGCAGCCAAGATGTGACCAGGAATCAGCCCCAGCATTTT.